This T cell receptor (beta chain) originates from a study of cytomegalovirus exposure and HLA in healthy donors. Study summary: Out of 180 million or so T cells, an earlier analysis found some 120 million unique TCR beta sequences in total.

The primer mix had 60 Vbeta and 13 Jbeta primers. Measured with immunoSEQ multiplex PCR; TCRdb has only the in-frame clones, and not every one. The sample shows roughly 38,000 clones, approximately 90% of them seen only once. The CDR3 loop spans 15 amino acids. This receptor was obtained from a woman between 18 and 29 years old in good health and CMV-seronegative. The rearrangement uses TRBV21-1 and TRBJ2-7; the tabulated D call, TRBD1, remains unverified against the DNA. TRBV21-1 counts as a pseudogene. Sequenced sample: PBMCs. The CDR3 DNA reads TGTGCCAGCAGCAAATCCACTGGGCCCACCTACGAGCAGTACTTC. Protein product: CASSKSTGPTYEQYF.